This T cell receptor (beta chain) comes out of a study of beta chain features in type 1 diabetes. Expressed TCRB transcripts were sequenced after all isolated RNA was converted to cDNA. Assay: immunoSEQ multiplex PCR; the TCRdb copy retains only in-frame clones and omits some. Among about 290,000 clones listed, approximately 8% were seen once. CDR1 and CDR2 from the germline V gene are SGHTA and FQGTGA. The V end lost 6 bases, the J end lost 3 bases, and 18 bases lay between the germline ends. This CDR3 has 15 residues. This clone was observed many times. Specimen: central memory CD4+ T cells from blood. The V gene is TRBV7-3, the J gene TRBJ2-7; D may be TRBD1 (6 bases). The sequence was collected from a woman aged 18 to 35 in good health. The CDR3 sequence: CASSQDRERFYEQYV. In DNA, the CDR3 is TGTGCCAGCAGTCAGGACAGAGAGAGGTTCTACGAGCAGTACGTC.